This is a list of T cell receptor beta chains from one sample in a study of identical twins. TCRdb passed the 5' RACE reads through MiXCR, listing each CDR3 protein once. The sample has a few hundred thousand distinct CDR3 sequences; approximately 11% are singletons. These records were also assigned to another study, of yellow fever vaccine responses in identical twins.

The sample comprised memory (CD45RO+) T cells sorted from blood. The receptors here all came from a woman between 18 and 29 years old in good health. Both conserved end residues are part of each CDR3. A D gene is named only where the DNA matches it firmly. Rows may omit the clone size; those that give it use once, few, many or a size class.

j_call: TRBJ2-1; clone_size: NA; d_call: TRBD1; v_call: TRBV5-6; cdr3_nt: TGTGCCAGCAGCTTGTTTGACAGGGGGAGGGATGAGCAGTTCTTC; cdr3_aa: CASSLFDRGRDEQFF
j_call: TRBJ2-3; clone_size: few; d_call: NA; v_call: TRBV24-1; cdr3_nt: TGTGCCACCAGTGCTCACAGCCCCACAGATACGCAGTATTTT; cdr3_aa: CATSAHSPTDTQYF
j_call: TRBJ2-5; clone_size: few; d_call: NA; v_call: TRBV12-3/TRBV12-4; cdr3_nt: TGTGCCAGCAGTTCCTGGACAGCGGAAGAGACCCAGTACTTC; cdr3_aa: CASSSWTAEETQYF
j_call: TRBJ2-2; clone_size: many; d_call: NA; v_call: TRBV7-2; cdr3_nt: TGTGCCAGCAGCGCGAGACTACCGAACACCGGGGAGCTGTTTTTT; cdr3_aa: CASSARLPNTGELFF
j_call: TRBJ1-2; clone_size: many; d_call: TRBD1; v_call: TRBV20-1; cdr3_nt: TGCAGTGCAAGGGACAGCCTCCAGTATGGCTACACCTTC; cdr3_aa: CSARDSLQYGYTF
j_call: TRBJ2-4; clone_size: NA; d_call: NA; v_call: TRBV30; cdr3_nt: TGTGCCTGGAGGGTCGAGAGATCCCAGTACTTC; cdr3_aa: CAWRVERSQYF
j_call: TRBJ2-1; clone_size: many; d_call: TRBD2; v_call: TRBV5-1; cdr3_nt: TGCGCCAGCAGCCCGACCGGGACTAGCGGACTTAATGAGCAGTTCTTC; cdr3_aa: CASSPTGTSGLNEQFF
j_call: TRBJ2-3; clone_size: few; d_call: NA; v_call: TRBV12-3/TRBV12-4; cdr3_nt: TGTGCCAGCAGTTTTTGGGGGACCGATACGCAGTATTTT; cdr3_aa: CASSFWGTDTQYF
j_call: TRBJ1-1; clone_size: NA; d_call: NA; v_call: TRBV20-1; cdr3_nt: TGCAGTGCTAGAGATGGAGTCCCGTCTCTCTTT; cdr3_aa: CSARDGVPSLF
j_call: TRBJ2-3; clone_size: NA; d_call: TRBD2; v_call: TRBV24-1; cdr3_nt: TGTGCCACCAGGACTAGCGGCGGCACAGATACGCAGTATTTT; cdr3_aa: CATRTSGGTDTQYF
j_call: TRBJ2-3; clone_size: NA; d_call: TRBD1; v_call: TRBV5-5; cdr3_nt: TGTGCCAGCAGCTTGGTAGGGACAGGGGGCACAGATACGCAGTATTTT; cdr3_aa: CASSLVGTGGTDTQYF
j_call: TRBJ2-1; clone_size: few; d_call: TRBD2; v_call: TRBV19; cdr3_nt: TGTGCCAGTAGGGTACCGGGACTAGAACACAATGAGCAGTTCTTC; cdr3_aa: CASRVPGLEHNEQFF
j_call: TRBJ2-7; clone_size: NA; d_call: TRBD1; v_call: TRBV28; cdr3_nt: TGTGCCAGCCGGGACAGGGGAAGGGGGGAGCAGTACTTC; cdr3_aa: CASRDRGRGEQYF
j_call: TRBJ2-2; clone_size: many; d_call: TRBD1; v_call: TRBV5-1; cdr3_nt: TGCGCCAGCAGCCACCGGACAGGGGGTGACGGGGAGCTGTTTTTT; cdr3_aa: CASSHRTGGDGELFF
j_call: TRBJ2-1; clone_size: many; d_call: NA; v_call: TRBV6-2/TRBV6-3; cdr3_nt: TGTGCCAGCAGCCGATCGGAGAACAATGAGCAGTTCTTC; cdr3_aa: CASSRSENNEQFF
j_call: TRBJ2-7; clone_size: few; d_call: NA; v_call: TRBV7-3; cdr3_nt: TGTGCCAGCAACCGTTTGTTCGAGCAGTACTTC; cdr3_aa: CASNRLFEQYF
j_call: TRBJ2-1; clone_size: NA; d_call: NA; v_call: TRBV5-1; cdr3_nt: TGCGCCAGCAGCTCCTTCTTTGCGGACTACGGTGATGAGCAGTTCTTC; cdr3_aa: CASSSFFADYGDEQFF
j_call: TRBJ2-1; clone_size: few; d_call: NA; v_call: TRBV6-2/TRBV6-3; cdr3_nt: TGTGCCAGCAGTTACCGGGGGACCTTCTACAATGAGCAGTTCTTC; cdr3_aa: CASSYRGTFYNEQFF
j_call: TRBJ1-6; clone_size: few; d_call: NA; v_call: TRBV3-1; cdr3_nt: TGTGCCAGCAGCGCCCCCACAGGGAAAGGAGGGTCACCCCTCCACTTT; cdr3_aa: CASSAPTGKGGSPLHF
j_call: TRBJ2-5; clone_size: many; d_call: NA; v_call: TRBV7-8; cdr3_nt: TGTGCCAGCAGCGAGACGACGGATCAAGAGACCCAGTACTTC; cdr3_aa: CASSETTDQETQYF
j_call: TRBJ2-1; clone_size: NA; d_call: NA; v_call: TRBV29-1; cdr3_nt: TGCAGCATTTGGGACAATGAGCAGTTCTTC; cdr3_aa: CSIWDNEQFF
j_call: TRBJ2-1; clone_size: few; d_call: NA; v_call: TRBV7-7; cdr3_nt: TGTGCTAGCAGCTTAGATCGACTACACAATGAGCAGTTCTTC; cdr3_aa: CASSLDRLHNEQFF
j_call: TRBJ2-5; clone_size: few; d_call: NA; v_call: TRBV5-6; cdr3_nt: TGTGCCAGCAGTCGGAAGACAGTGACCCAGTACTTC; cdr3_aa: CASSRKTVTQYF
j_call: TRBJ2-5; clone_size: NA; d_call: NA; v_call: TRBV28; cdr3_nt: TGTGCCAGCAGTTTATATATGGAGTATGGAGACAGGAAAGGTACCCAGTACTTC; cdr3_aa: CASSLYMEYGDRKGTQYF
j_call: TRBJ1-6; clone_size: NA; d_call: TRBD1; v_call: TRBV6-4; cdr3_nt: TGTGCCAGCAGACAGGGGTCCTCTCATTCACCCCTCCACTTT; cdr3_aa: CASRQGSSHSPLHF
j_call: TRBJ2-1; clone_size: few; d_call: TRBD2; v_call: TRBV20-1; cdr3_nt: TGCAGTGCTAGAGACCCCCGAACGGCTAGCGGGAGTTCCAATGAGCAGTTCTTC; cdr3_aa: CSARDPRTASGSSNEQFF
j_call: TRBJ2-3; clone_size: NA; d_call: TRBD1; v_call: TRBV9; cdr3_nt: TGTGCCAGCAGCGTAAGTGGGACAGGCCTCACAGATACGCAGTATTTT; cdr3_aa: CASSVSGTGLTDTQYF
j_call: TRBJ2-1; clone_size: few; d_call: TRBD2; v_call: TRBV5-1; cdr3_nt: TGCGCCAGCAGCTTGACTATAGCGGGGGGAACCAATGAGCAGTTCTTC; cdr3_aa: CASSLTIAGGTNEQFF
j_call: TRBJ2-3; clone_size: few; d_call: TRBD2; v_call: TRBV29-1; cdr3_nt: TGCAGCGTTGATTCATATTCCGATTCTGGACTAGCGGGAGCTACAGATACGCAGTATTTT; cdr3_aa: CSVDSYSDSGLAGATDTQYF
j_call: TRBJ2-2; clone_size: many; d_call: NA; v_call: TRBV12-3/TRBV12-4; cdr3_nt: TGTGCCAGCAGCCCTGGGTTGGGGAACACCGGGGAGCTGTTTTTT; cdr3_aa: CASSPGLGNTGELFF
j_call: TRBJ2-6; clone_size: NA; d_call: NA; v_call: TRBV10-3; cdr3_nt: TGTGCCTTCCACCCCAGTGGGCCCCCTGGCAACGTCCTGACTTTC; cdr3_aa: CAFHPSGPPGNVLTF
j_call: TRBJ2-3; clone_size: many; d_call: TRBD2; v_call: TRBV20-1; cdr3_nt: TGCAGTGCTAGAGTGGGGCGGGAGGGCACAGATACGCAGTATTTT; cdr3_aa: CSARVGREGTDTQYF
j_call: TRBJ1-1; clone_size: NA; d_call: NA; v_call: TRBV3-1; cdr3_nt: TGTGCCAGCAGCCACAAGGGCCGGGACCGTGAAGCTTTCTTT; cdr3_aa: CASSHKGRDREAFF
j_call: TRBJ2-7; clone_size: NA; d_call: NA; v_call: TRBV7-2; cdr3_nt: TGTGCCAGCAGCTTAAATCGTCCACACCACGGGCAGTACTTC; cdr3_aa: CASSLNRPHHGQYF
j_call: TRBJ2-3; clone_size: many; d_call: NA; v_call: TRBV5-5; cdr3_nt: TGTGCCAGCAGCTTGGCCGGTTACACAGATACGCAGTATTTT; cdr3_aa: CASSLAGYTDTQYF
j_call: TRBJ2-5; clone_size: many; d_call: NA; v_call: TRBV3-1; cdr3_nt: TGTGCCAGCAGCGTATCGGAAGAGACCCAGTACTTC; cdr3_aa: CASSVSEETQYF
j_call: TRBJ2-5; clone_size: few; d_call: TRBD2; v_call: TRBV6-1; cdr3_nt: TGTGCCAGCAGGCGGGGGGGTGATGGAGAGACCCAGTACTTC; cdr3_aa: CASRRGGDGETQYF
j_call: TRBJ1-2; clone_size: NA; d_call: NA; v_call: TRBV7-8; cdr3_nt: TGTGCCAGCAGCTTATTAACAGGGCCGGGTGGCTACACCTTC; cdr3_aa: CASSLLTGPGGYTF
j_call: TRBJ2-3; clone_size: many; d_call: NA; v_call: TRBV5-1; cdr3_nt: TGCGCCAGCAGCTTGGATCGACCAGATACGCAGTATTTT; cdr3_aa: CASSLDRPDTQYF
j_call: TRBJ2-5; clone_size: many; d_call: NA; v_call: TRBV29-1; cdr3_nt: TGCAGCGTTGACCGATACAGGGAAGGGGGAGAGACCCAGTACTTC; cdr3_aa: CSVDRYREGGETQYF
j_call: TRBJ2-3; clone_size: NA; d_call: TRBD2; v_call: TRBV12-3/TRBV12-4; cdr3_nt: TGTGCCAGCAGTTTTAATCCTAGCGGGAGGTTAGATACGCAGTATTTT; cdr3_aa: CASSFNPSGRLDTQYF
j_call: TRBJ2-1; clone_size: few; d_call: TRBD1; v_call: TRBV5-1; cdr3_nt: TGCGCCAGCAGCTTGGGGGACAGGTTAAATGAGCAGTTCTTC; cdr3_aa: CASSLGDRLNEQFF
j_call: TRBJ1-4; clone_size: NA; d_call: NA; v_call: TRBV12-3/TRBV12-4; cdr3_nt: TGTGCCAGCAGTTTAAGCCATAATGAAAAACTGTTTTTT; cdr3_aa: CASSLSHNEKLFF
j_call: TRBJ2-1; clone_size: few; d_call: TRBD2; v_call: TRBV20-1; cdr3_nt: TGCAGTGCTAGGCATACGGGACTAGCGGGAGGGAGGCTGTTCTTC; cdr3_aa: CSARHTGLAGGRLFF
j_call: TRBJ2-2; clone_size: many; d_call: NA; v_call: TRBV11-3; cdr3_nt: TGTGCCAGCAGCTTTATGGCTGGCACCGGGGAGCTGTTTTTT; cdr3_aa: CASSFMAGTGELFF
j_call: TRBJ2-1; clone_size: NA; d_call: NA; v_call: TRBV30; cdr3_nt: TGTGCCTCGGACTCCTACAATGAGCAGTTCTTC; cdr3_aa: CASDSYNEQFF
j_call: TRBJ2-7; clone_size: few; d_call: NA; v_call: TRBV13; cdr3_nt: TGTGCCAGCAGCTTATCCAGGGTCGGCGAGCAGTACTTC; cdr3_aa: CASSLSRVGEQYF
j_call: TRBJ1-1; clone_size: few; d_call: NA; v_call: TRBV20-1; cdr3_nt: TGCAGTGCCCGGGGACGGAACACTGAAGCTTTCTTT; cdr3_aa: CSARGRNTEAFF
j_call: TRBJ2-1; clone_size: NA; d_call: NA; v_call: TRBV29-1; cdr3_nt: TGCAGCGCTAGAAAGGGGGAGAACAATGAGCAGTTCTTC; cdr3_aa: CSARKGENNEQFF
j_call: TRBJ2-6; clone_size: few; d_call: NA; v_call: TRBV3-1; cdr3_nt: TGTGCCAGCAGCCAGCCCTCTGGGGCCAACGTCCTGACTTTC; cdr3_aa: CASSQPSGANVLTF
j_call: TRBJ2-3; clone_size: few; d_call: TRBD1; v_call: TRBV7-9; cdr3_nt: TGTGCCAGCAGCAAGAGGGACAGGGGGTCTGCAGATACGCAGTATTTT; cdr3_aa: CASSKRDRGSADTQYF
j_call: TRBJ2-3; clone_size: few; d_call: TRBD1; v_call: TRBV19; cdr3_nt: TGTGCCAGTAGAACTAGGGGGCCCACAGATACGCAGTATTTT; cdr3_aa: CASRTRGPTDTQYF